This passage covers 9 T cell receptor gamma chains from one sample sequenced in a study of Vδ1+ human thymocytes. Overall study results and limits: Thymic TRG and TRD repertoires appeared highly polyclonal, with Gaussian CDR3 length distributions.

Their antigens remain unidentified. RNA was extracted from the cells and then reverse transcribed. The CDR3 regions were amplified by multiplex PCR from V-gene primers to a constant-region primer. TCRdb called clones from the multiplex PCR reads again using CATT. The repertoire holds more than 35,000 gamma-chain clones, with about 19% as singletons. Sequenced: Vdelta1+ gamma-delta thymocytes from the thymus. As for subset: FACS-sorted CD3+ TCRalphabeta- TCRVdelta1+ TCRVdelta2- thymocytes. The receptors derive from a girl less than two years old who had congenital heart surgery.

This clone has a single count. The chain uses TRGV8 and TRGJP2. Germline V gene sequence: CDR1 VENAVY, CDR2 YDSYNSRV. There are 16 residues in the CDR3. With 1 base clipped from V and 3 bases from J, the junction kept 8 bases outside the gene matches. The CDR3 sequence is CATWDSYIGSDWIKTF. The CDR3 DNA reads as TGTGCCACCTGGGATAGCTATATAGGTAGTGATTGGATCAAGACGTTT.

This clone showed up just a few times. A much larger clone differs from this one at a single base, so this may be a read error. Other DNA sequences in the same sample also yield this CDR3. The V call is TRGV8, the J call TRGJ1 or TRGJ2. V dropped 2 bases and J dropped 5; count of bases not matched to a gene: 3. The CDR3 covers 12 residues. CDR1 VENAVY and CDR2 YDSYNSRV come from the germline V gene. DNA for the CDR3: TGTGCCACCTGGGATATTCATTATAAGAAACTCTTT. Protein: CATWDIHYKKLF.

The chain couples TRGV8 to TRGJ1 or TRGJ2. The V segment lost 1 base and the J segment 3 bases; nucleotides outside the gene matches: 6. Germline V gene data show CDR1 as VENAVY and CDR2 as YDSYNSRV. The CDR3 length is 14 residues. The chain's CDR3 is CATWDSCSYYKKLF. In nucleotides, the CDR3 is TGTGCCACCTGGGATAGTTGCTCTTATTATAAGAAACTCTTT.

In the case of this clone: Being one base from a much bigger clone, this may be a read error. Other DNA sequences within the sample encode an identical CDR3. The J gene is TRGJP2, the V gene TRGV9. Trimming took 0 bases from V and 6 from J; bases not matched to a gene: 4. CDR1 is GITISATS and CDR2 is ISYDGTV in the germline V gene (reference sequence). CDR3 length: 14 residues. The CDR3 bases are TGTGCCTTGTGGGAGGTGCGGGGTGATTGGATCAAGACGTTT. Protein product: CALWEVRGDWIKTF.

This clone was seen at least ten times. This rearrangement joins TRGV8 to TRGJ1 or TRGJ2. Germline V gene lookup returns CDR1 VENAVY and CDR2 YDSYNSRV. The CDR3 runs to 11 residues. The junction had 5 bases not matched to a gene; V was cut back by 6 bases and J by 6 bases. The CDR3 protein is CATWTGYKKLF. The CDR3 nucleotides read TGTGCCACCTGGACGGGTTATAAGAAACTCTTT.

As concerns this clone: A much larger clone sits a single nucleotide away, making a read error possible. J is TRGJ1 or TRGJ2 and V is TRGV4. The CDR3 loop spans 10 amino acids. The ends lost 3 bases at V and 10 bases at J; junction bases unmatched: 3. In germline, CDR1 is EGSTGY, CDR2 YDSYTSSV. The CDR3, as DNA: TGTGCCACCTGGGATCGGAAGAAACTCTTT. Its translation is CATWDRKKLF.

In its sample, this clone was seen a few times. The V call is TRGV8, the J call TRGJ1 or TRGJ2. The CDR3 length is 14 residues. With V trimmed by 2 bases and J by 2 bases, 6 bases remained unmatched. Germline V gene sequence: CDR1 VENAVY, CDR2 YDSYNSRV. The CDR3 region is CATWDKGDYYKKLF. CDR3 nucleotide sequence: TGTGCCACCTGGGATAAAGGGGATTATTATAAGAAACTCTTT.

V gene TRGV4 combines with J gene TRGJ1 or TRGJ2. Germline CDR1 is EGSTGY and CDR2 is YDSYTSSV. This CDR3 is built from 15 residues. V was pared by 4 bases and J by 8 bases, with 17 bases of the junction left unmatched. The CDR3 loop reads CATWDGPPGVDKKLF. The CDR3 nucleotides read TGTGCCACCTGGGACGGTCCCCCCGGAGTCGATAAGAAACTCTTT.

This clone has a single count. A much larger clone lies one base from this, so it may be a read error. This same CDR3 is encoded by further DNA sequences in the sample. The V gene is TRGV9, the J gene TRGJ1 or TRGJ2. The CDR3 runs to 14 residues. Trimming took 2 bases from V and 0 from J; bases not matched to a gene: 4. Germline CDR1 GITISATS, CDR2 ISYDGTV (reference sequence). The CDR3 loop reads CALWEGPNYYKKLF. For the CDR3, the DNA is TGTGCCTTGTGGGAGGGCCCGAATTATTATAAGAAACTCTTT.